This TCR beta chain came from a study of vaccination and CD4 T cells after COVID-19. Treatment given: roughly 10-day PBMC culture with coronavirus spike peptide pools or control peptides (ViraFEST assay). Half the growth medium was swapped for new IL-2 medium on days 3 and 7. Once obtained from cultured CD4+ T cells, the DNA was sequenced using the Oncomine TCR Beta short-read assay. TCRdb independently ran MiXCR on the PCR reads; one entry per CDR3 protein. The sample records 10,000 or so distinct CDR3 sequences, around 28% being singletons. Comments on this clonotype: Its antigen is not known.

The CDR3 has 16 residues. Germline V gene data show CDR1 as SEHNR and CDR2 as FQNEAQ (reference sequence). Trimming took off 6 bases at V and 7 bases at J, with 21 bases between the two ends. The sample was CD4+ T cells from blood, cultured in vitro, taken before SARS-CoV-2 vaccination. This receptor was obtained from a human donor who received a COVID-19 vaccine. The chain carries TRBV7-9 and TRBJ1-4; TRBD1 is a possible D gene (5 bases). The CDR3 protein is CASSDYGEGLGEKLFF. The CDR3 bases are TGTGCCAGCAGTGATTATGGAGAGGGACTTGGTGAAAAACTGTTTTTT.